This paragraph covers one T cell receptor beta chain sequence. In its sample, this clone was seen once. The target of this receptor is not known. No much larger clone is present one base from it, and per-base qualities are unavailable. Inclusive of the bounding cysteine and phenylalanine, the CDR3 is 12 residues long. The retained sequence is limited to the CDR3, 36 bases, with the frame set at the first base. V is pared back by 7 bases and J by 3 bases, with 7 bases lying between the germline termini. Sequences MNHNS (CDR1) and SASEGT (CDR2) are obtained from the germline V gene. Using the deep immunoSEQ assay, multiplex PCR amplified TCR CDR3 regions from genomic DNA. Extracted genomic DNA from each cell subset was distributed evenly across all wells of several immunoSEQ 96-well plates, and each plate was treated as a replicate. For unsorted PBMC, each replicate PCR was loaded with approximately 0.3 ug genomic DNA, equivalent to about 33,000 T cell genomes. Unsorted PBMC genomic DNA was sequenced across ten immunoSEQ deep assay plates. Purified libraries were measured with a Qubit 3.0 fluorometer, size-checked on a Bioanalyzer 2100, and measured again with the KAPA Library Quantification kit. Every immunoSEQ 96-well plate was sequenced on a dedicated single-read 150-cycle Illumina NextSeq 550 flow cell. Per the original workflow: Because the immunoSEQ output held only junctional sequences and lacked quality scores, the filtering could not match the filtering applied to full-length reads. Sequences were annotated with PyIR, a Python wrapper for IgBLAST v1.9, and V/J genes and CDR3 were assigned using IMGT germline references. Reads were removed for weak V/J assignments (E-value above 1e-6), missing CDR3, stop codons, out-of-frame junctions, or ambiguous translated residues. V3J clonotypes were defined as sequences sharing the same inferred V gene, J gene, and CDR3 amino acid sequence. Percentage overlap between repertoires was computed as shared unique clonotypes divided by the size of the smaller repertoire. Richness of each repertoire was evaluated using RTK rarefaction, the Chao1 estimator, and Recon v2.1 estimates of unobserved clonotypes. TCRdb took over this immuneACCESS table, retaining in-frame rearrangements with V and J assigned. Such tables are incomplete; in checked studies, under half of the missing clones stem from an unresolved V gene, and the remainder is unexplained. V and J calls and clone size are as listed in that table; D and trimming were resolved from the DNA. Across this sample there are about 450,000 clones, with 70% to 80% seen only once. 13% of the sample belongs to the ten largest clones.

These data originate in a study of shared clonotypes between healthy human individuals (dated by TCRdb to the early 2020s). For the study in its entirety: Three men and a couple of women, aged 18 to 49 years, made up the cohort. To increase sequencing depth and limit assay-specific biases, different laboratories used diverse techniques to prepare libraries and sequence TCR repertoires. Leukapheresis yielded between about 0.8 and 9.5 billion PBMCs per donor. Blood TCR repertoires of roughly 5 healthy adults were deeply sequenced to estimate repertoire size and the extent of clonotype sharing between individuals. Results the study describes overall, beyond this receptor: Because the study included a small number of donors, the genetic and exposure-history diversity represented was limited. Pairwise subsampling led to the expectation that sequencing depth would affect the degree of clonotype sharing among donors. Only blood was sampled, and tissue TCR repertoires likely differ from those in blood.

Donors were healthy HIV-negative adults with no recently reported acute infections or vaccinations. Only Caucasian adults living in Nashville, Tennessee, USA were represented among the donors. For unsorted samples, about 90 million PBMCs were counted and genomic DNA was extracted with the QIAamp DNA Blood Mini kit. Blood was collected by leukapheresis, and PBMCs were isolated by Ficoll-Histopaque density gradient centrifugation and then cryopreserved in liquid nitrogen vapor phase. Material: PBMCs. The chain uses TRBV6-1 and TRBJ1-3; the D gene cannot be named for sure. This clonotype originated in a woman aged 40 to 50 in good health. Some clones in this sample may be carry-over from other donors' samples. The nucleotide sequence reads as follows: TGTGCCAGCACGGTTGATGGAAACACCATATATTTT. Its protein product is CASTVDGNTIYF.